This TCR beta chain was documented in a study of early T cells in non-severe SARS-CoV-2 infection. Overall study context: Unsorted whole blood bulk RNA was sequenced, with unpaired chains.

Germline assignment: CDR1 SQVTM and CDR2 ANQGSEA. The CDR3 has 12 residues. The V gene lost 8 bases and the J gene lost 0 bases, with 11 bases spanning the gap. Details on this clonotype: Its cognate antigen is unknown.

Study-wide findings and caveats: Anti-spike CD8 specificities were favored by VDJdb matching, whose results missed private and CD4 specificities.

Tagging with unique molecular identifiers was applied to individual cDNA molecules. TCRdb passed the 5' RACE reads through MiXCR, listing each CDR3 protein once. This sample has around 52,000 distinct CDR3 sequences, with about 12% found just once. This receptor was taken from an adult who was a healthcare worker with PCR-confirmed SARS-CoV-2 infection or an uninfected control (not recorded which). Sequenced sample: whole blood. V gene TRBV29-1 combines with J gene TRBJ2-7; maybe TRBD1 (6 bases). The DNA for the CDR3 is TGCAGCCCCAGGGGAAGCTCCTACGAGCAGTACTTC. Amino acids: CSPRGSSYEQYF.